Each of the 15 T cell receptor beta chains below was sequenced from the same sample in a study of PD-1 blockade in mismatch repair-deficient tumors. TCRdb's table, derived via immunoSEQ multiplex PCR, lists solely in-frame clones and lacks some. The sample shows around 100,000 clones, roughly 80% of them seen only once. The sequences come from peripheral blood, collected roughly 60 weeks after starting pembrolizumab. These receptors were collected from an adult with mismatch repair-deficient cancer.

The chain couples TRBV4-3 to TRBJ2-3; 7 bases line up with TRBD2. CDR3 length: 17 amino acids. V dropped 3 bases and J dropped 4; count of bases not matched to a gene: 13. From germline, CDR1 is LGHNA and CDR2 YSLEER. The CDR3 bases are TGCGCCAGCAGCCAGGAAAGCGGGGCTCGTGGGGCAGATACGCAGTATTTT. Translation gives CASSQESGARGADTQYF.

The CDR3 reads CASSSTGAGNQPQHF. The CDR3 DNA sequence: TGTGCCAGCAGTTCGACAGGGGCGGGCAATCAGCCCCAGCATTTT. The chain couples TRBV27 to TRBJ1-5; 8 bases are a match to TRBD1. The CDR3 covers 15 residues. Trimming cost V 4 bases and J 2 bases; bases outside gene matches: 4. The germline V gene has CDR1 MNHEY and CDR2 SMNVEV (reference sequence).

This clone was found once. The chain is built from TRBV27 and TRBJ2-7; D could derive from TRBD1 or TRBD2 (5 bases each). V lost 5 bases and J 3 bases, leaving 23 bases between the germline ends. Germline CDR1 is MNHEY and CDR2 is SMNVEV (reference sequence). The length of the CDR3 is 17 residues. The CDR3 sequence: CASSNRDETLGDYEQYF. The CDR3 DNA is TGTGCCAGCAGTAACCGGGACGAGACCCTCGGAGACTACGAGCAGTACTTC.

As to this clone: Distinct nucleotide sequences in the sample also encode this CDR3. V usage is TRBV27 and J usage is TRBJ2-7; D could derive from TRBD1 or TRBD2 (5 bases each). With 2 bases removed from V and 3 bases from J, the gap between germline ends came to 5 bases. CDR3 length: 12 residues. Germline V gives CDR1 MNHEY, CDR2 SMNVEV (reference sequence). CDR3 region: CASSLGGYEQYF. In nucleotides, the CDR3 is TGTGCCAGCAGTTTAGGGGGCTACGAGCAGTACTTC.

In its sample, this clone was seen many times. The CDR3 here is CASSPPGNSNQPQHF. CDR3 nucleotides: TGTGCCAGCAGCCCGCCAGGGAATAGCAATCAGCCCCAGCATTTT. V and J are TRBV7-9 and TRBJ1-5; weak D call: TRBD1 (5 bases). Germline assignment: CDR1 SEHNR and CDR2 FQNEAQ (reference sequence). This CDR3 region has 15 residues. Trimming left V 5 bases short and J 0 bases short, with 11 bases between.

The chain employs TRBV14 and TRBJ1-1; weak D call: TRBD1 (5 bases). The CDR3 totals 14 residues. Trimming removed 3 bases at V and 10 bases at J, with 18 bases between. The germline V gene encodes CDR1 SGHDN and CDR2 FVKESK. CDR3 coding DNA: TGTGCCAGCAGCCACGTTTCGACGGGGGGTACAGCTTTCTTT. It translates to CASSHVSTGGTAFF.

About this clone: The junction differs from germline at one of its ends, possibly a read error. The CDR3 is CASSQDYQGVSLLF. CDR3 bases: TGTGCCAGCAGCCAAGATTATCAGGGTGTCTCCCTCCTTTTC. The chain has TRBV14 and TRBJ2-7; D may be TRBD1 (5 bases). CDR1 SGHDN and CDR2 FVKESK come from the germline V gene. This CDR3 contains 14 residues. The complete variable domain, with remaining parts taken from reference TRBV14 and TRBJ2-7, reads EAGVTQFPSHSVIEKGQTVTLRCDPISGHDNLYWYRRVMGKEIKFLLHFVKESKQDESGMPNNRFLAERTGGTYSTLKVQPAELEDSGVYFCASSQDYQGVSLLFGPGTRLTVT.

This clone has a handful of counts. This chain links TRBV25-1 with TRBJ2-2; TRBD1 is a possible D gene (5 bases). Trimming removed 6 bases at V and 1 base at J, with 12 bases between. The CDR3 has 15 residues. Germline V CDR1 and CDR2: MGHDK, SYGVNS. DNA for the CDR3: TGTGCCAGCAGCGACCGACAGAAGAACACCGGGGAGCTGTTTTTT. Its translation: CASSDRQKNTGELFF.

V is TRBV25-1 and J is TRBJ1-3; D is undetermined. V was clipped by 0 bases and J by 8 bases, with 14 bases between them. The CDR3 covers 15 residues. Germline CDR1 MGHDK, CDR2 SYGVNS. The DNA for the CDR3 is TGTGCCAGCAGTGAATATTTCGGGCGTCCCGACACCATATATTTT. It translates to CASSEYFGRPDTIYF.

This chain uses TRBV6-5 with TRBJ2-7; the D gene could be TRBD1 or TRBD2 (5 bases each). The CDR3 runs 13 residues. Germline-derived CDR1 and CDR2 are MNHEY and SVGAGI. Trimming shortened V by 6 bases and J by 2 bases, and 11 bases separated the two germline ends. CDR3 loop: CASSPGRAYEQYF. In nucleotides, the CDR3 is TGTGCCAGCAGCCCGGGACGGGCCTACGAGCAGTACTTC.

This clone was counted once. This rearrangement joins TRBV19 to TRBJ1-5, with D unclear. With 1 base removed from V and 0 bases from J, the gap between germline ends came to 7 bases. This CDR3 has 15 residues. Germline CDR1 reads LNHDA; CDR2 reads SQIVND (reference sequence). This chain's CDR3 is CASSIGAGSNQPQHF. CDR3 sequence (DNA): TGTGCCAGTAGTATAGGGGCGGGTAGCAATCAGCCCCAGCATTTT. The full variable domain, in which reference TRBV19 and TRBJ1-5 provide the parts outside the CDR3, is DGGITQSPKYLFRKEGQNVTLSCEQNLNHDAMYWYRQDPGQGLRLIYYSQIVNDFQKGDIAEGYSVSREKKESFPLTVTSAQKNPTAFYLCASSIGAGSNQPQHFGDGTRLSIL.

The chain combines TRBV5-6 with TRBJ2-3; no clear D gene. CDR1 SGHDT and CDR2 YYEEEE come from the germline V gene. CDR3 length: 14 residues. V lost 5 bases to trimming and J lost 0 bases, with 10 bases between them. The CDR3 DNA is TGTGCCAGCAGGTACACCACTAGCACAGATACGCAGTATTTT. Its protein product is CASRYTTSTDTQYF.

The J gene is TRBJ1-1, the V gene TRBV27; 8 bases are shared with TRBD1. CDR1 is MNHEY, CDR2 SMNVEV, per germline (reference sequence). V lost 3 bases to trimming and J lost 6 bases; unmatched junction nucleotides: 6. The CDR3 totals 14 residues. As DNA, the CDR3 is TGTGCCAGCAGTTTTTCAGGGGGCATCGCTGAAGCTTTCTTT. Protein product: CASSFSGGIAEAFF.

V is TRBV19 and J is TRBJ2-1; 8 nucleotides align to TRBD1. J was trimmed by 0 bases and V by 5 bases; bases with no gene match: 6. The CDR3 runs 16 residues. Germline loops: CDR1 LNHDA, CDR2 SQIVND (reference sequence). CDR3 loop: CASSPRTGSSYNEQFF. The CDR3 coding sequence is TGTGCCAGTAGTCCGCGGACAGGGAGCTCCTACAATGAGCAGTTCTTC. The whole variable domain, filled in from reference TRBV19 and TRBJ2-1, reads DGGITQSPKYLFRKEGQNVTLSCEQNLNHDAMYWYRQDPGQGLRLIYYSQIVNDFQKGDIAEGYSVSREKKESFPLTVTSAQKNPTAFYLCASSPRTGSSYNEQFFGPGTRLTVL.

The count of this clone is one. The V call is TRBV4-1, the J call TRBJ2-1; possibly TRBD2 for D (6 bases). The CDR3 has 16 residues. In germline, CDR1 is MGHRA, CDR2 YSYEKL. The V end lost 4 bases, the J end lost 7 bases, and 20 bases lay between the germline ends. CDR3 protein: CASSPQSGGELNEQFF. CDR3 sequence (DNA): TGCGCCAGCAGCCCCCAAAGTGGCGGGGAACTGAATGAGCAGTTCTTC.